This T cell receptor beta chain was sequenced in a study of cytomegalovirus exposure and HLA in healthy donors. Whole-study findings and limits: Presence/absence analyses took donor sequencing depth as roughly uniform. Many donors carried some public TCRs, although rarity characterized most TCR sequences.

Concerning this clone: Its antigen remains unidentified.

The PCR ran on 60 Vbeta and 13 Jbeta primers. Clones were sequenced by immunoSEQ multiplex PCR, and TCRdb holds only the in-frame ones, with some missing. The repertoire holds some 130,000 clones, over 70% seen once, with more than 0.95% in the top ten. The junction had 4 bases not matched to a gene; V was cut back by 1 base and J by 11 bases. The germline V gene encodes CDR1 SEHNR and CDR2 FQNEAQ (reference sequence). This CDR3 is built from 12 residues. The sequenced sample consisted of PBMCs. The chain links TRBV7-9 to TRBJ1-1, with 7 bases matching TRBD1. This clonotype originated in a man between 18 and 29 years old in good health and CMV-seronegative. The CDR3 loop is CASSLDDRAAFF. CDR3 coding DNA: TGTGCCAGCAGCTTAGACGACAGGGCGGCTTTCTTT.